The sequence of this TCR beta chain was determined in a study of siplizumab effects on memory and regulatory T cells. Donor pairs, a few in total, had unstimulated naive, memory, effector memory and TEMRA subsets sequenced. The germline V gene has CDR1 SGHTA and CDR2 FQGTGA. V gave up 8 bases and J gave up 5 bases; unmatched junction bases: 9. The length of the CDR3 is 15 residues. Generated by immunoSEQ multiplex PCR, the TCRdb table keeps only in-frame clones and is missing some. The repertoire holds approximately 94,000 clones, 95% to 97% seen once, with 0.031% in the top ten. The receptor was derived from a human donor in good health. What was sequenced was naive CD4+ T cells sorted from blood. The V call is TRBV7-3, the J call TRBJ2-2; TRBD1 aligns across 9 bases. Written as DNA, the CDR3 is TGTGCCAGCTCTTTCTTGGGACAGGGAACCGGGGAGCTGTTTTTT. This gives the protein CASSFLGQGTGELFF.